The rows below give T cell receptor beta chains drawn from one sample of a study of T cells in Graves' hyperthyroidism and ophthalmopathy. TCRdb reanalysed the multiplex PCR reads using MiXCR and keeps one entry per CDR3 protein. The sample has 400,000 or so distinct CDR3 sequences; approximately 15% are singletons. The sequencing input was blood. Receptor source: a woman in her thirties with Graves' ophthalmopathy. CDR3s include the opening cysteine and the closing phenylalanine or tryptophan. Each record gives: clone size, J gene, V gene, CDR3 protein. A clone size is listed for some rows: how often the clone was seen (once, few, many), or a class if it is expanded.

many	TRBJ1-1	TRBV28	CASSTPSAAANTEAFF
few	TRBJ1-2	TRBV24-1	CATSDVTGRGYTF
many	TRBJ1-2	TRBV20-1	CSARTGESDYGYTF
many	TRBJ1-4	TRBV7-9	CASSPESIREKLFF
-	TRBJ2-1	TRBV20-1	CSASPVSRSGGANEQFF
many	TRBJ1-2	TRBV12-3/TRBV12-4	CASSLAGGAYGYTF
many	TRBJ1-5	TRBV7-2	CASSVRSGGEQPQHF
many	TRBJ1-2	TRBV5-1	CASSPDRVTYGYTF
once	TRBJ2-3	TRBV5-4	CASSKDRGSTDTQYF
many	TRBJ2-7	TRBV4-1	CASSQGLGTSSYEQYF
many	TRBJ2-5	TRBV20-1	CSAPPAYEETQYF
many	TRBJ1-1	TRBV19	CASRPVTPRNTEAFF
few	TRBJ2-7	TRBV20-1	CSARDFYGSAVSYEQYF
many	TRBJ1-1	TRBV2	CANSDRVTEAFF
few	TRBJ2-1	TRBV20-1	CSAGDPGFWTFLINNEQFF
-	TRBJ2-7	TRBV10-1	CASSYQSGRTGYYEQYF
many	TRBJ1-5	TRBV6-2/TRBV6-3	CASSYDGVSGQPQHF
many	TRBJ2-7	TRBV7-9	CASSGTGGYEQYF
many	TRBJ2-5	TRBV10-3	CAISSQRRAETQYF
many	TRBJ2-7	TRBV4-1	CASSQVWTPSYEQYF
many	TRBJ2-5	TRBV27	CASGRDRGPQETQYF
many	TRBJ2-1	TRBV11-2	CASSLAASYNEQFF
many	TRBJ1-4	TRBV18	CASSEGQEPEKLFF